The T cell receptor (beta chain) under discussion was sequenced for a study of blood T cell repertoires in COVID-19. Study details: Samples of COVID-19 (acute and convalescent) were obtained from the United States, Italy and Spain. The cDNA or gDNA used as material had been derived from T cells, B-cell-depleted T cells, or PBMCs.

In the study's own analysis: Amplification with reference gene primers provided the estimates of nucleated cell counts. The assay was immunoSEQ multiplex PCR, and TCRdb's table has in-frame clones only and misses some. The DNA was the basis for D and trimming; V, J and clone size are from that table. The table shows 140,000 to 150,000 clones, with approximately 84% occurring only once. This CDR3 has 11 amino acids. V dropped 6 bases and J dropped 10; count of bases not matched to a gene: 1. Germline values: CDR1 SNHLY, CDR2 FYNNEI. This chain links TRBV2 with TRBJ2-1; TRBD2 aligns across 9 bases. This TCR was sampled from a human donor in a cohort sampled during active COVID-19. The material sequenced was peripheral blood. The CDR3 DNA follows: TGTGCCAGCAGAACTAGCGGGGAGCAGTTCTTC. This sequence encodes CASRTSGEQFF. The variable domain in full, with the rest retrieved from reference TRBV2 and TRBJ2-1, is EPEVTQTPSHQVTQMGQEVILRCVPISNHLYFYWYRQILGQKVEFLVSFYNNEISEKSEIFDDQFSVERPDGSNFTLKIRSTKLEDSAMYFCASRTSGEQFFGPGTRLTVL.